The 20 T cell receptor beta chains in this list originate from one sample, sequenced in a study of OX40 agonist ivuxolimab in advanced cancers. Data came from immunoSEQ multiplex PCR; TCRdb stores just in-frame clones and leaves some out. The table lists approximately 20,000 clones, 65% to 80% of them singletons. Sequences were derived from CD4+ or CD8+ T cells sorted from blood, sampled in a trial of the OX40 agonist ivuxolimab. The receptors derive from an adult with an advanced solid tumor such as melanoma, head and neck, liver or kidney cancer.

The chain is built from TRBV18 and TRBJ1-2; D perhaps matches TRBD1 (5 bases). Germline CDR1 is KGHSH and CDR2 is LQKENI. Trimming pared 2 bases from V and 1 base from J, leaving 11 bases between. The CDR3 covers 15 residues. The CDR3 bases are TGTGCCAGCTCACCATTGGACAAGATTAACTATGGCTACACCTTC. It encodes CASSPLDKINYGYTF.

This chain connects TRBV19 to TRBJ1-6; D not certain. This CDR3 has 17 amino acids. V was cut by 2 bases and J by 0 bases, with 11 bases left in between. Germline assignment: CDR1 LNHDA and CDR2 SQIVND (reference sequence). The CDR3 here is CASSISLGSSYNSPLHF. In DNA, the CDR3 is TGTGCCAGTAGTATATCCCTCGGGAGCTCCTATAATTCACCCCTCCACTTT.

This chain joins TRBV6-6 and TRBJ1-5, with a weak D call TRBD1 (6 bases). Germline V gene lookup returns CDR1 MNHNY and CDR2 SVGAGI (reference sequence). Trimming pared 2 bases from V and 4 bases from J, leaving 15 bases between. This CDR3 has 16 amino acids. The CDR3 region has the DNA TGTGCCAGCAGTTACGGGTGGGGGGACACTAATCAGCCCCAGCATTTT. It translates to CASSYGWGDTNQPQHF.

The rearrangement links TRBV2 to TRBJ1-2; D is unresolved. This CDR3 region has 19 residues. V was shortened by 2 bases and J by 8 bases, with 30 bases between the two germline ends. Germline V gene lookup returns CDR1 SNHLY and CDR2 FYNNEI. Here the CDR3 DNA reads TGTGCCAGCAGTGAAATTCCCCTGGAATCGAGGACGGACCTCTCGGGCTACACCTTC. It encodes CASSEIPLESRTDLSGYTF.

This sequence joins TRBV6-1 and TRBJ1-1, with TRBD1 identical over 9 bases. V shed 7 bases, J shed 5 bases, and the junction held 8 bases outside the gene matches. CDR1 is MNHNS and CDR2 is SASEGT in the germline V gene. This CDR3 spans 14 amino acids. CDR3 bases: TGTGCCAGCATGGGGGACAGGGCGGGAACTGAAGCTTTCTTT. It encodes CASMGDRAGTEAFF.

The CDR3 region has the DNA TGTGCCAGCAGTTACAGAATTGACGGAAATCAGCCCCAGCATTTT. It specifies CASSYRIDGNQPQHF. This chain joins TRBV6-5 and TRBJ1-5; unclear D gene. CDR3 length equals 15 residues. CDR1 is MNHEY, CDR2 SVGAGI, per germline. The germline V and J ends were trimmed by 2 bases and 4 bases, with 12 bases remaining between them.

The table lists this clone with a count of one. J is TRBJ2-3 and V is TRBV7-3; 9 bases line up with TRBD2. The CDR3 contains 17 residues. CDR1 and CDR2 (germline): SGHTA, FQGTGA. Trimming took 5 bases from V and 1 from J; bases not matched to a gene: 10. This CDR3 is CASSPTGSGGRTDTQYF. In DNA form, the CDR3 reads TGTGCCAGCAGCCCAACAGGTAGCGGGGGCCGCACAGATACGCAGTATTTT.

This chain joins TRBV9 and TRBJ2-1; 8 nucleotides agree with TRBD2. V was pared by 3 bases and J by 4 bases, with 6 bases of the junction left unmatched. Germline CDR1 and CDR2: SGDLS and YYNGEE. The CDR3 covers 15 residues. The CDR3 here is CASSASGGTYNEQFF. As DNA, the CDR3 is TGTGCCAGCAGCGCCTCGGGGGGGACTTACAATGAGCAGTTCTTC.

CDR3 DNA sequence: TGCGCCAGCAGCGAAGGGGACTGGTTCGGTTCACCCCTCCACTTT. It translates to CASSEGDWFGSPLHF. The chain has TRBV5-1 and TRBJ1-6; possible D gene TRBD1, 5 bases. CDR3 length equals 15 residues. V lost 4 bases and J lost 9, with 17 bases in between. CDR1 and CDR2 from the germline V gene are SGHRS and YFSETQ.

The chain uses TRBV5-1 and TRBJ2-1; D is ambiguous. Germline V lookup: CDR1 SGHRS, CDR2 YFSETQ. The V end was cut by 3 bases, the J end by 0 bases, with 13 bases between. The CDR3 length is 16 residues. CDR3 coding DNA: TGCGCCAGCAGCTCCCTTGCCACTATCTCCTACAATGAGCAGTTCTTC. This codes for CASSSLATISYNEQFF.

The chain employs TRBV11-1 and TRBJ2-2; 7 positions agree with TRBD2. The CDR3 spans 16 residues. The trim removed 5 bases at V and 6 bases at J, leaving 12 bases unmatched. The germline CDR1 and CDR2 sequences are SGHAT and FQDESV (reference sequence). CDR3 protein: CASSPSKRGAPGELFF. The CDR3 DNA sequence: TGTGCCAGCAGCCCCAGTAAGCGGGGAGCCCCCGGGGAGCTGTTTTTT.

The chain has TRBV7-2 and TRBJ2-7; 8 positions agree with TRBD2. The CDR3 totals 14 residues. CDR1 SGHTA and CDR2 FQGNSA come from the germline V gene. V trimming: 4 bases; J trimming: 3 bases; junction bases outside the gene matches: 5. The DNA of the CDR3 is TGTGCCAGCAGCTCCTCCGGGAGGGGCTACGAGCAGTACTTC. Translation: CASSSSGRGYEQYF. Supplemented by reference TRBV7-2 and TRBJ2-7, the full variable domain reads GAGVSQSPSNKVTEKGKDVELRCDPISGHTALYWYRQSLGQGLEFLIYFQGNSAPDKSGLPSDRFSAERTGGSVSTLTIQRTQQEDSAVYLCASSSSGRGYEQYFGPGTRLTVT.

The CDR3 coding sequence is TGTGCCAGCAGCAGAAAGGCGGGGGGCACCGGGGAGCTGTTTTTT. It specifies CASSRKAGGTGELFF. V is TRBV7-6 and J is TRBJ2-2; 8 bases are a match to TRBD2. In germline, CDR1 is SGHVS, CDR2 FNYEAQ. V dropped 5 bases and J dropped 4; count of bases not matched to a gene: 6. The length of the CDR3 is 15 residues.

This chain links TRBV7-2 with TRBJ2-5; perhaps TRBD2 as D (5 bases). This CDR3 comprises 14 residues. Germline assignment: CDR1 SGHTA and CDR2 FQGNSA. V gave up 2 bases and J gave up 5 bases, with 12 bases separating them. The CDR3 nucleotides are TGTGCCAGCAGCTTAAAGATCGGAGGCGAGACCCAGTACTTC. This translates into CASSLKIGGETQYF.

The chain couples TRBV4-1 to TRBJ2-3; 8 bases line up with TRBD1. Germline V gene lookup returns CDR1 MGHRA and CDR2 YSYEKL. This CDR3 has 16 residues. V lost 2 bases and J lost 1; bases outside the gene matches: 5. CDR3 sequence: CASSQLGQVRTDTQYF. In DNA form, the CDR3 reads TGCGCCAGCAGCCAACTGGGACAGGTCCGCACAGATACGCAGTATTTT.

The V call is TRBV5-4, the J call TRBJ2-6; D is possibly TRBD1 or TRBD2 (6 bases each). This CDR3 has 14 residues. Germline loops: CDR1 SGHNT, CDR2 YYREEE (reference sequence). V was trimmed by 0 bases and J by 8 bases, leaving 9 bases between them. The CDR3 is CASSLEGGTNVLTF. The DNA of the CDR3 is TGTGCCAGCAGCTTGGAAGGGGGGACCAACGTCCTGACTTTC.

A single count supports this clone. The chain carries TRBV27 and TRBJ2-2; TRBD1 matches 11 bases. CDR3 length: 16 residues. J lost 1 base, V lost 8 bases, and 6 bases had no gene match. Germline V gene data show CDR1 as MNHEY and CDR2 as SMNVEV (reference sequence). CDR3 loop: CASADRGPLNTGELFF. DNA for the CDR3: TGTGCCAGCGCGGACAGGGGGCCATTGAACACCGGGGAGCTGTTTTTT.

The chain employs TRBV4-3 and TRBJ2-7; D might be TRBD2 (6 bases). The germline V gene encodes CDR1 LGHNA and CDR2 YSLEER. V shed 0 bases and J shed 1 base, with 19 bases lying between them. The CDR3 runs to 18 residues. The CDR3 sequence is CASSQDNTGGIGSYEQYF. Here the CDR3 DNA reads TGCGCCAGCAGCCAAGATAATACTGGGGGGATAGGGTCCTACGAGCAGTACTTC.

This chain links TRBV19 with TRBJ1-5, with 8 bases fitting TRBD1. This CDR3 contains 15 residues. Trimming at V came to 6 bases and at J to 3 bases, leaving 7 bases not matched to a gene. Per the germline V gene, CDR1 is LNHDA and CDR2 is SQIVND (reference sequence). The CDR3 bases are TGTGCCAGTAGAAAACAGGGGGTGGACAATCAGCCCCAGCATTTT. Amino acid sequence: CASRKQGVDNQPQHF.

The chain combines TRBV5-1 with TRBJ1-3; D unclear. From germline, CDR1 is SGHRS and CDR2 YFSETQ. Between the trimmed V and J ends, which lost 2 bases and 0 bases, there was a span of 12 bases. The CDR3 spans 16 residues. CDR3 DNA sequence: TGCGCCAGCAGCTTAGCGGGGTCTGGCTCTGGAAACACCATATATTTT. Its protein product is CASSLAGSGSGNTIYF.